The TCR beta chain under discussion was sequenced for a study of shared clonotypes between healthy human individuals. Here immunoSEQ multiplex PCR was the method, and the copy in TCRdb shows in-frame clones only, minus some. Here the sample spans over 1.4 million clones, more than 95% being singletons. On this clone itself: Its specificity is unknown.

Whole-study findings and limits: A generally larger estimated richness was seen in naive subsets than in memory subsets. Blood was the only sampled material, and tissue repertoires likely differ. With four donors compared, roughly 4.9% of naive CD4 clonotypes were shared.

The receptor comes from a man aged 25 to 40 in good health. Sequenced: naive CD4+ T cells sorted from blood. Subset reported: CD45RA+ positively selected.

In nucleotides, the CDR3 is TGCAGCGTGCTAAACCCTTGGGGGGACAGGGGCCTCACTGAAGCTTTCTTT. Translation: CSVLNPWGDRGLTEAFF. The chain couples TRBV29-1 to TRBJ1-1; TRBD1 agrees at 10 bases. J lost 4 bases, V lost 6 bases, and 17 bases had no gene match. Germline V gene sequence: CDR1 SQVTM, CDR2 ANQGSEA. The CDR3 is made up of 17 amino acids.